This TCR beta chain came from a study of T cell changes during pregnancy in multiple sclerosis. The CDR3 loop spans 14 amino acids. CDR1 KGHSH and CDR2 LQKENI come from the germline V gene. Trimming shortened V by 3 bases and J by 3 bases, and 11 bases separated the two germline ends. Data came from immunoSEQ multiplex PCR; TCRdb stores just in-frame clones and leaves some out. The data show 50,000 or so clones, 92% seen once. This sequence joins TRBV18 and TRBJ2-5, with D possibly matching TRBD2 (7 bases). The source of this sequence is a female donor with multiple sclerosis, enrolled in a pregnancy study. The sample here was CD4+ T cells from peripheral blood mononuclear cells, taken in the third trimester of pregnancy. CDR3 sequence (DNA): TGTGCCAGCTCACCCCCGGGGGGCGAAGAGACCCAGTACTTC. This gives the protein CASSPPGGEETQYF.